Listed below are T cell receptor beta chains from one sample, sequenced in a study of T cells in Graves' hyperthyroidism and ophthalmopathy. One entry per CDR3 protein results from TCRdb running MiXCR on the multiplex PCR reads. This repertoire shows hundreds of thousands of distinct CDR3 sequences, roughly 15% found once; its top ten account for approximately 19%. Sequenced input: blood. These receptors were obtained from a woman aged 55-69 years with Graves' ophthalmopathy. The CDR3 runs from the conserved cysteine through the conserved F or W. Fields, in order: D gene, J gene, clone size, V gene, CDR3 length, CDR3 DNA, CDR3 protein. D genes are given only for firm matches. Size values are once, few and many counts, or a class for expanded clones, and some rows have none.

>TRBD1|TRBJ1-5|-|TRBV2|16
TGTGCCAGCATGCCACGGACAGGGGGCCGGCATCAGCCCCAGCATTTT
CASMPRTGGRHQPQHF
>-|TRBJ1-4|-|TRBV6-1|14
TGTGCCAGCAGCCCAGGGTCGATGGGCGAAAAACTGTTTTTT
CASSPGSMGEKLFF
>-|TRBJ1-1|many|TRBV20-1|15
TGCAGTGCTACCCAGCCAACCACTCTGAACACTGAAGCTTTCTTT
CSATQPTTLNTEAFF
>-|TRBJ2-5|-|TRBV5-1|15
TGCGCCAGCCTCCGAGACGGGAGTAGGGCAGAGACCCAGTACTTC
CASLRDGSRAETQYF
>TRBD1|TRBJ2-7|many|TRBV6-1|14
TGTGCCAGCAGTGCCGGGACAGGGCCCTACGAGCAGTACTTC
CASSAGTGPYEQYF
>-|TRBJ2-1|many|TRBV6-4|15
TGTGCCAGCAGTGACTCGAATCAGGGTGGGAATGAGCAGTTCTTC
CASSDSNQGGNEQFF
>-|TRBJ1-1|-|TRBV25-1|14
TGTGCCAGCAGTGAATTCGACCTGGGTGGGGGGGCTTTCTTT
CASSEFDLGGGAFF
>-|TRBJ2-2|-|TRBV15|17
TGTGCCACCAGCAGATTTCGGCCGGGACCCAACACCGGGGAGCTGTTTTTT
CATSRFRPGPNTGELFF
>-|TRBJ2-3|-|TRBV10-2|13
TGCGCCAGCTTAGGAACTATGGCAGATACGCAGTATTTT
CASLGTMADTQYF
>TRBD2|TRBJ2-1|-|TRBV10-3|14
TGTGCCATCAGTGGGGGACTAACTTACAATGAGCAGTTCTTC
CAISGGLTYNEQFF
>TRBD2|TRBJ2-6|-|TRBV7-6|18
TGTGCCAGCAGCCCAGCGGGGGGTGGGCTAGTTGGGGCCAACGTCCTGACTTTC
CASSPAGGGLVGANVLTF
>-|TRBJ2-7|few|TRBV6-9|16
TGTGCCAGCAGTTACTTGATCGGACAGCCATCCTACGAGCAGTACTTC
CASSYLIGQPSYEQYF
>-|TRBJ2-7|many|TRBV4-2|15
TGTGCCAGCAGCCAATCAGCGAGAGGCGGGTACGAGCAGTACTTC
CASSQSARGGYEQYF
>TRBD1|TRBJ2-1|-|TRBV5-1|14
TGCGCCAGCAGCATGGGACAGGGGGAAGACGAGCAGTTCTTC
CASSMGQGEDEQFF
>-|TRBJ2-5|-|TRBV9|13
TGTGCCAGCAGCGGCTGGACACAAGAGACCCAGTACTTC
CASSGWTQETQYF
>TRBD2|TRBJ2-7|-|TRBV12-3/TRBV12-4|19
TGTGCCAGCAGTTTAAGGTTGACTAGCGGGAGGCGGGCCTCCTACGAGCAGTACTTC
CASSLRLTSGRRASYEQYF
>TRBD1|TRBJ1-1|few|TRBV5-1|15
TGCGCCAGCAGCCCATTGACAGGGGAGAACACTGAAGCTTTCTTT
CASSPLTGENTEAFF
>TRBD2|TRBJ2-3|few|TRBV12-3/TRBV12-4|15
TGTGCCAGCAGTTTAACTAGCGGGAATTTCGGTACGCAGTATTTT
CASSLTSGNFGTQYF
>-|TRBJ2-7|many|TRBV3-1|14
TGTGCCAGCAGCCAAGGACGGGGAGCCTACGAGCAGTACTTC
CASSQGRGAYEQYF
>-|TRBJ2-5|-|TRBV5-1|15
TGCGCCAGCAGCCTCGTGCAGGCTAGGGAGGCGACCCAGTACTTC
CASSLVQAREATQYF
>TRBD2|TRBJ2-7|many|TRBV7-3|13
TGTGCCAGCAGCTTAACTCCGGGGGGCGAGCAGTACTTC
CASSLTPGGEQYF
>TRBD1|TRBJ2-1|once|TRBV27|13
TGTGCCACGACGGACAGGGTAAACAATGAGCAGTTCTTC
CATTDRVNNEQFF
>TRBD2|TRBJ2-2|many|TRBV10-3|15
TGTGCCATCAGTGAGGGACTAGAGAACACCGGGGAGCTGTTTTTT
CAISEGLENTGELFF
>-|TRBJ2-5|many|TRBV18|16
TGTGCCAGCTCACCACCGATTCAGGGCCGGAGGGAGACCCAGTACTTC
CASSPPIQGRRETQYF
>TRBD1|TRBJ1-1|many|TRBV3-1|15
TGTGCCAGCAGCCAAGATTATTCAGGGGGCACTGAAGCTTTCTTT
CASSQDYSGGTEAFF
>-|TRBJ2-7|-|TRBV29-1|12
TGCAGCGTTGCTCCGGGCCCCTACGAGCAGTACTTC
CSVAPGPYEQYF
>-|TRBJ2-3|few|TRBV24-1|14
TGTGCCACCGCGGGACCTCTAGGGAGTGATACGCAGTATTTT
CATAGPLGSDTQYF
>TRBD2|TRBJ2-1|-|TRBV20-1|15
TGCAGTGCTAGAGTAGCCACTAGCGGGACGAATGAGCAGTTCTTC
CSARVATSGTNEQFF
>-|TRBJ2-1|few|TRBV9|13
TGTGCCAGCAGCCCCGGACTTATCCGGGGGCAGTTCTTC
CASSPGLIRGQFF
>TRBD1|TRBJ1-5|many|TRBV20-1|13
TGCAGTGCCCGGGACAGGGATTATCAGCCCCAGCATTTT
CSARDRDYQPQHF
>TRBD1|TRBJ1-2|many|TRBV29-1|13
TGCAGCGTTGGGACAGGGGCTAACTATGGCTACACCTTC
CSVGTGANYGYTF
>-|TRBJ1-2|-|TRBV7-2|14
TGTGCCAGCAGCTTAGCAGAGACGGCATATGGCTACACCTTC
CASSLAETAYGYTF
>TRBD1|TRBJ2-7|many|TRBV15|14
TGTGCCACCAGCAGGGACAGGGTCGAGGACGAGCAGTACTTC
CATSRDRVEDEQYF
>-|TRBJ2-7|many|TRBV7-2|14
TGTGCCAGCAGCCCCTGGGGATCCTTCTACGAGCAGTACTTC
CASSPWGSFYEQYF
>-|TRBJ2-2|few|TRBV7-9|15
TGTGCCAGCAGCTTATGGGGCGAGAACACCGGGGAGCTGTTTTTT
CASSLWGENTGELFF
>-|TRBJ1-1|many|TRBV7-8|14
TGTGCCAGCAGCCCCCAGGCTGGGAACACTGAAGCTTTCTTT
CASSPQAGNTEAFF
>TRBD1|TRBJ2-4|many|TRBV12-3/TRBV12-4|15
TGTGCCAGCAGTCCCAAGACAGGGGCACAGGACATTCAGTACTTC
CASSPKTGAQDIQYF
>TRBD2|TRBJ2-3|many|TRBV28|17
TGTGCCAGCAGCTCCACCCGGACTAGCGGGAGCACAGATACGCAGTATTTT
CASSSTRTSGSTDTQYF
>-|TRBJ2-1|-|TRBV12-5|12
TGTGCTAGTGGTTTGGTACTAGGTGAGCAGTTCTTC
CASGLVLGEQFF
>-|TRBJ2-7|-|TRBV6-1|14
TGTGCCATCAGTGAGAGCGGGTCATACTACGAGCAGTACTTC
CAISESGSYYEQYF
>TRBD2|TRBJ2-1|few|TRBV4-1|16
TGCGCCAGCAGCCAAGATGGGGAGCGGGGTTACAATGAGCAGTTCTTC
CASSQDGERGYNEQFF
>TRBD2|TRBJ2-3|-|TRBV5-1|16
TGCGCCAGCAGCTTGGGACTAGCGGGACTAGGAGATACGCAGTATTTT
CASSLGLAGLGDTQYF
>-|TRBJ2-2|-|TRBV2|14
TGTGCCAGCAGTGAATGGGGTGGCACCGGGGAGCTGTTTTTT
CASSEWGGTGELFF
>-|TRBJ2-2|few|TRBV19|15
TGTGCCAGTAGTATTCTTGGCAGCCTCACCGGGGAGCTGTTTTTT
CASSILGSLTGELFF
>TRBD2|TRBJ2-1|many|TRBV11-2|17
TGTGCCAGCAGACACAAATCAAGACTAGCGGGCTACAATGAGCAGTTCTTC
CASRHKSRLAGYNEQFF
>-|TRBJ1-4|-|TRBV11-1|11
TGTGCCAGCAGCCACGAGGAGAAACTGGTTTTT
CASSHEEKLVF
>-|TRBJ2-7|many|TRBV28|13
TGTGCCAGCAGTCAGGGAACGCCCTACGAGCAGTACTTC
CASSQGTPYEQYF
>TRBD1|TRBJ2-1|-|TRBV5-1|14
TGCGCCAGCAGGATCGGGACAGACTACAATGAGCAGTTCTTC
CASRIGTDYNEQFF
>-|TRBJ1-5|few|TRBV28|13
TGTGCCAGTAGGGGTGACGCGGGGGAGCCCCAGCATTTT
CASRGDAGEPQHF
>TRBD2|TRBJ2-1|many|TRBV6-5|14
TGTGCCAGCAGTTACGCGGGAGTGTACAATGAGCAGTTCTTC
CASSYAGVYNEQFF
>TRBD2|TRBJ2-5|few|TRBV27|16
TGTGCCAGCAGACTGACTAGCGGGAGGCCCCAAGAGACCCAGTACTTC
CASRLTSGRPQETQYF
>-|TRBJ2-5|many|TRBV3-1|14
TGTGCCAGCAGCCGTTTGGCCAAAGGGGAGACCCAGTACTTC
CASSRLAKGETQYF
>-|TRBJ2-7|many|TRBV3-1|14
TGTGCCAGCAGCCAAGAAAGACAGCCCTACGAGCAGTACTTC
CASSQERQPYEQYF
>TRBD2|TRBJ2-3|many|TRBV4-1|15
TGCGCCAGCAGCCTAAGCGGGAGACGCACAGATACGCAGTATTTT
CASSLSGRRTDTQYF
>-|TRBJ2-2|-|TRBV29-1|16
TGCAGCGTTGAAGGGGTCTCAGGGAATTTTGGCGGGGAGCTGTTTTTT
CSVEGVSGNFGGELFF
>-|TRBJ2-1|many|TRBV18|17
TGTGCCAGCTCACCACTAAGAGGCCGTACAGGGAACAATGAGCAGTTCTTC
CASSPLRGRTGNNEQFF
>-|TRBJ1-1|few|TRBV12-3/TRBV12-4|17
TGTGCCAGCAGTTTTTCAGGGCTCTCCAGACGAAGCACTGAAGCTTTCTTT
CASSFSGLSRRSTEAFF
>-|TRBJ2-7|-|TRBV4-1|15
TGCGCCAGCAGCCAAGGGGGCCAGGGCGGCTACGAGCAGTACTTC
CASSQGGQGGYEQYF
>TRBD1|TRBJ1-1|few|TRBV29-1|14
TGCAGCGTTCGGCAGGGGGCCATGGGAACTGAAGCTTTCTTT
CSVRQGAMGTEAFF
>TRBD2|TRBJ2-5|many|TRBV5-1|16
TGCGCCAGCAGCGAGCCGACTAGCGGTTGGGGGGAGACCCAGTACTTC
CASSEPTSGWGETQYF